Sequencing of this T cell receptor (beta chain) was carried out in a study of PD-L1 blockade in urothelial cancer. Background on the study: Blood analysis occurred 3 weeks (second dose) and 6 weeks after treatment start.

Trimming took off 3 bases at V and 2 bases at J, with 15 bases between the two ends. The length of the CDR3 is 16 residues. CDR1 and CDR2 (germline): SGHAT, FQNNGV. Assay: immunoSEQ multiplex PCR; the TCRdb copy retains only in-frame clones and omits some. The table includes about 51,000 clones, approximately 83% detected once. The chain recombines TRBV11-2 with TRBJ2-3; D gene uncertain. The specimen was PBMCs, collected around atezolizumab (anti-PD-L1) treatment. This TCR was recovered from a man in his 60s with urothelial cancer. The DNA for the CDR3 is TGTGCCAGCAGCTTTTCATCCAGGATATCCACAGATACGCAGTATTTT. It yields the protein CASSFSSRISTDTQYF.